One TCR beta chain is described in this entry. Its specific antigen is unknown. Base-call qualities are not available, and no considerably larger clone is one nucleotide away. This sample is drawn from a study of shared clonotypes between healthy human individuals (dated by TCRdb to 2018 to 2020). Background for the entire study: A few men and a couple of women, aged 18 to 49 years, made up the cohort. For each donor, CD4 naive and CD4 memory were each run on three plates, CD8 naive on two plates, and CD8 memory on one plate. To estimate repertoire size and how much clonotypes are shared between individuals, the study performed deep sequencing of blood TCR repertoires from about 5 healthy adults. Libraries were prepared and TCR repertoires were sequenced by different laboratories using diverse techniques, in order to increase sequencing depth and limit assay-specific biases. Each donor's leukapheresis produced roughly between roughly 0.9 and 8.9 billion PBMCs. Study-wide conclusions, independent of this receptor: Sampling was restricted to blood, and TCR repertoires in tissue are likely to differ from TCR repertoires in blood. Around 5.4% of naive CD4, around 3.6% of naive CD8, roughly 2.5% of memory CD4, and approximately 0.39% of memory CD8 clonotypes were shared across several donors. Compared with non-shared clonotypes, clonotypes shared by all four sorted-subset donors had higher generation probabilities. Estimated clonotype richness was generally larger for naive than for memory subsets. Even with the large sequencing depth, rarefaction of the sorted-subset datasets indicated that sequencing was incomplete. Pairwise subsampling led to the expectation that sequencing depth would affect the degree of clonotype sharing among donors. Because the study included only a small number of donors, the genetic and exposure-history diversity represented was limited.

The CDR3 runs 16 amino acids, cysteine and phenylalanine included. Kept here is only the CDR3 DNA, which spans 48 bases and is read in frame from base 1. V loses 4 bases of germline sequence and J loses 0 bases, and the interval between the two ends is 10 bases. Based on the germline V gene (reference sequence), the CDR1 and CDR2 sequences are LNHNV and YYDKDF. Donors were healthy HIV-negative adults with no recently reported acute infections or vaccinations. All donors were Caucasian adults living in Nashville, Tennessee, USA. Magnetic negative selection was used to enrich CD4+ T cells, after which naive cells were positively selected on CD45RA and the negative fraction became the memory subset. Blood was collected by leukapheresis, and PBMCs were isolated by Ficoll-Histopaque density gradient centrifugation and then cryopreserved in liquid nitrogen vapor phase. Analytical flow cytometry was used to check the purity and quantity of every magnetically sorted T cell population. Genomic DNA was isolated from each sorted fraction and quantified by UV absorbance on a Nanodrop 2000c.

Using the deep immunoSEQ assay, multiplex PCR amplified TCR CDR3 regions from genomic DNA. Genomic DNA extracted from each cell subset was distributed evenly over all wells of several immunoSEQ 96-well plates, and each plate served as one replicate. For sorted subsets, 150 to 250 ng genomic DNA, equal to tens of thousands of T cell genomes, was loaded into each replicate PCR. The purified libraries were quantified using a Qubit 3.0 fluorometer, sized with a Bioanalyzer 2100, and then quantified again using the KAPA Library Quantification kit. A separate single-read 150-cycle Illumina NextSeq 550 flow cell was used to sequence each immunoSEQ 96-well plate. Concerning the study's data processing: The immunoSEQ output contained only junctional sequences without quality scores, so filtering could not match that applied to full-length reads. Sequences were annotated with PyIR, a Python wrapper for IgBLAST v1.9, using IMGT germline references to assign V/J genes and CDR3. Reads were filtered out if the reads had weak V/J assignments (E-value above 1e-6), no CDR3, stop codons, out-of-frame junctions, or ambiguous translated residues. V3J clonotypes were defined as sequences sharing the same inferred V gene, J gene, and CDR3 amino acid sequence. To compute the percentage overlap between repertoires, the number of shared unique clonotypes was divided by the size of the smaller repertoire. Repertoire richness was assessed with RTK rarefaction, the Chao1 estimator, and Recon v2.1 estimates of unobserved clonotypes. Generation probabilities were computed with OLGA for all TCRbeta clonotypes obtained by the gDNA method from a handful of donors. In its TCRdb copy, this immuneACCESS table keeps in-frame sequences only and misses some clones. Where compared with another copy, unresolved V genes explain less than half of these, and the others have no known cause. The DNA was the basis for D and trimming; V, J and clone size are from that table. The sample table records some 500,000 clones; approximately 94% of these occur just once. The ten largest clones take up about 0.067% of the sample.

The sample comprised naive CD4+ T cells sorted from blood. The label giving this sample's cell subset or site can be read as: CD45RA+ positively selected. The chain joins TRBV15 to TRBJ2-6; the D gene identity is not certain. This sequence was found in a young woman in good health. The sequence in DNA is TGTGCCACCAGCAAAGGACCGCACTCTGGGGCCAACGTCCTGACTTTC. This gives the protein CATSKGPHSGANVLTF.